This T cell receptor beta chain is drawn from a study of response to subunit inactivated influenza vaccine. Study-wide findings and caveats: Authors proposed each seasonal influenza vaccination draws in few new T cells.

Via MiXCR, TCRdb re-called the RT-PCR reads, giving one row per CDR3 protein. The table has 860,000 or so distinct CDR3 sequences, roughly 20% seen once. This clonotype was detected a few times. The antigen is not known. This clonotype was obtained from a man aged 45-65 years who received an inactivated influenza vaccine. The material was PBMCs from blood, obtained about 5 days after vaccination.

In nucleotides, the CDR3 is TGTGCCAGCAGCTTAGCCCTACAGGGACTCCTACGTGAGCAGTACTTC. Translating gives CASSLALQGLLREQYF. The chain has TRBV7-8 and TRBJ2-7; either TRBD1 or TRBD2 may fit D (6 bases each). With 0 bases removed from V and 7 bases from J, the gap between germline ends came to 19 bases. Per germline, CDR1 SGHVS and CDR2 FQNEAQ. The CDR3 runs 16 residues.